The clone carrying this T cell receptor (beta chain) appeared a few times. Antigen unknown. The data were obtained in a study of cytomegalovirus exposure and HLA in healthy donors. Notes on the study in general: The classifier reportedly diagnosed cytomegalovirus status with high specificity and sensitivity.

Profiling relied on immunoSEQ multiplex PCR, and the TCRdb table lists in-frame clones only, not all of them. The sample consists of about 190,000 clones, roughly 80% of them appearing once. The CDR3 runs to 16 residues. Germline values: CDR1 SGHTA, CDR2 FQGNSA. Trimming removed 1 base from V and 1 base from J, with 13 bases in between. The TCR originated in a man aged 18 to 35 in good health and CMV-seropositive. The chain employs TRBV7-2 and TRBJ1-2; no reliable D call. Sequencing was performed on PBMCs. CDR3: CASSLGRQARNYGYTF. The CDR3 DNA is TGTGCCAGCAGCTTAGGACGTCAGGCCCGTAACTATGGCTACACCTTC. The complete variable domain, with remaining parts taken from reference TRBV7-2 and TRBJ1-2, reads GAGVSQSPSNKVTEKGKDVELRCDPISGHTALYWYRQSLGQGLEFLIYFQGNSAPDKSGLPSDRFSAERTGGSVSTLTIQRTQQEDSAVYLCASSLGRQARNYGYTFGSGTRLTVV.